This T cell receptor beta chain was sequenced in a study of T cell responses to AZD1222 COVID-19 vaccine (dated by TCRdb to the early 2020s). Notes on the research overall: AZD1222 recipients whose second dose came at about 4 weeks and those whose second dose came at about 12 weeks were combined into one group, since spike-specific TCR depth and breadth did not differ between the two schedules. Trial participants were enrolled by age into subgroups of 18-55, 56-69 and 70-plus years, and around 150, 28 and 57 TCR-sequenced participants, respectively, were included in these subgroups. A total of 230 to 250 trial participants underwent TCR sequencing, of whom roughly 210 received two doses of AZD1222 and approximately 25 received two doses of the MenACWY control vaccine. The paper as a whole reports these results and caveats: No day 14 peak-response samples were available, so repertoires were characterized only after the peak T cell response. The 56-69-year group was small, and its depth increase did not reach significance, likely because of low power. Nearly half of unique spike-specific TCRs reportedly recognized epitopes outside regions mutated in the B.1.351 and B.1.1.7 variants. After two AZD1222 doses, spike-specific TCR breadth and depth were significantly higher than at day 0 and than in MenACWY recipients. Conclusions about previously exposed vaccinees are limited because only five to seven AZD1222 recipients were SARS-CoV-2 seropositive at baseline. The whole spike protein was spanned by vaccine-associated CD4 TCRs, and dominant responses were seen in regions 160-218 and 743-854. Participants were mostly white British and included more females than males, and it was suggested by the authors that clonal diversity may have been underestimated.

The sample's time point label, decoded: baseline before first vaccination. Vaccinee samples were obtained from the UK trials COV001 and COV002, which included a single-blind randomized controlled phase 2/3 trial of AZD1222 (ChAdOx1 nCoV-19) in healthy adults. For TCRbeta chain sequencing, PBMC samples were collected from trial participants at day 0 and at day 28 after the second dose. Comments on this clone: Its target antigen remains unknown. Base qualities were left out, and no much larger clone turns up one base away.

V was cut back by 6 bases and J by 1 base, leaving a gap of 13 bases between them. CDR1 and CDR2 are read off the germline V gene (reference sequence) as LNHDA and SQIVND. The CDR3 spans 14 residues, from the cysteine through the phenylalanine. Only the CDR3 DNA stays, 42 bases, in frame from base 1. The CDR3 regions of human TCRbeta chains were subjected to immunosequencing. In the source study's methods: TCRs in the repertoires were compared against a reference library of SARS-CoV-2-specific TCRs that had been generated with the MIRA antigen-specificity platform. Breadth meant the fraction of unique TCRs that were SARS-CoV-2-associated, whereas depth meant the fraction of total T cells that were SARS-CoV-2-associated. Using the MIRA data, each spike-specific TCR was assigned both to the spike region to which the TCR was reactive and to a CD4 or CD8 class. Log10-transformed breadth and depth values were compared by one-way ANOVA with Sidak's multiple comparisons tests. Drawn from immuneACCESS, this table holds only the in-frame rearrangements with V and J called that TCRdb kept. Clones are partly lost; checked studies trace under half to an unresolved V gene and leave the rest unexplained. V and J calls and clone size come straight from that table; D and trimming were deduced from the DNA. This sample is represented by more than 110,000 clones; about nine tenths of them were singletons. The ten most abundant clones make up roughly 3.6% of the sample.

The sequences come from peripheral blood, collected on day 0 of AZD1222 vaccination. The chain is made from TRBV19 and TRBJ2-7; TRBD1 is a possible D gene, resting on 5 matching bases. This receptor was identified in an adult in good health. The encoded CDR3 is CASSSLQGSYEQYF. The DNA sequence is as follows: TGTGCCAGTAGCTCTTTGCAGGGATCCTACGAGCAGTACTTC.